These T cell receptor beta chains were read from a single sample in a study of cytomegalovirus exposure and HLA in healthy donors. Clones were sequenced by immunoSEQ multiplex PCR, and TCRdb holds only the in-frame ones, with some missing. The sample records nearly 200,000 clones, 75% to 90% being singletons. Sequencing used PBMCs. These receptors originate from a woman in her fifties or sixties in good health and CMV-seropositive. Both conserved end residues are part of each CDR3. A D gene is named only where the DNA matches it firmly. Clone size appears in some rows only: once, few, many, or a class for an expanded clone.

clone size	D gene	V gene	J gene	CDR3 DNA	CDR3 protein
.	TRBD1	TRBV4-2	TRBJ1-2	TGTGCCAGCAGCCAAGTGGGAACAGGGGGCGGGTATGGCTACACCTTC	CASSQVGTGGGYGYTF
.	TRBD1	TRBV6-6	TRBJ1-5	TGTGCCAGCAGTTACCGGGGTGGGACAGGGGGGCAGCCCCAGCATTTT	CASSYRGGTGGQPQHF
.	.	TRBV7-2	TRBJ2-2	TGTGCCAGCAGCTTATTGTTGAGGGCTTGGGAGCCCGGGGAGCTGTTTTTT	CASSLLLRAWEPGELFF
.	TRBD2	TRBV18	TRBJ2-3	TGTGCCAGCTCACCACGGCGGGGGGGAAGCACAGATACGCAGTATTTT	CASSPRRGGSTDTQYF
.	TRBD1	TRBV7-7	TRBJ1-5	TGTGCTAGCAGCCTGTGGACAGGGGGATATCAGCCCCAGCATTTT	CASSLWTGGYQPQHF
.	TRBD1	TRBV5-1	TRBJ1-3	TGCGCCAGCAGCTCGGGACAGGCCGGAAACACCATATATTTT	CASSSGQAGNTIYF
once	TRBD1	TRBV2	TRBJ2-5	TGTGCCAGCAGCGGACAGGGAACCCAGTACTTC	CASSGQGTQYF
.	.	TRBV29-1	TRBJ2-1	TGCAGGGCAGGATGGACCTACAATGAGCAGTTCTTC	CRAGWTYNEQFF
.	TRBD1	TRBV10-1	TRBJ2-5	TGCGCCAGCAGCGACAGGGGTGAAGAGACCCAGTACTTC	CASSDRGEETQYF
.	.	TRBV4-3	TRBJ1-2	TGCGCCAGCAGCCAAGAGGCGGAATATGGCTACACCTTC	CASSQEAEYGYTF
.	TRBD1	TRBV4-2	TRBJ2-5	TGTGCCAGCAGCCAGGAAAGGGGGCGGACCCAAGAGACCCAGTACTTC	CASSQERGRTQETQYF
.	.	TRBV28	TRBJ1-2	TGTGCCAGCAGTTTATTAGCTGCGAATGGCTACACCTTC	CASSLLAANGYTF
once	.	TRBV9	TRBJ2-3	TGTGCCAGCAGCGCCCCCGGGGGTACAACAGATACGCAGTATTTT	CASSAPGGTTDTQYF
.	TRBD2	TRBV4-3	TRBJ2-3	TGCGCCAGCAGCCAAGTGACTAGCGGGGGGGAAGATACGCAGTATTTT	CASSQVTSGGEDTQYF
.	TRBD1	TRBV5-8	TRBJ2-1	TGTGCCAGCAGCACGGGACAGTACAATGAGCAGTTCTTC	CASSTGQYNEQFF
.	TRBD2	TRBV4-1	TRBJ2-3	TGCGCCAGCAGCCAGCTAGCGGTTACAGATACGCAGTATTTT	CASSQLAVTDTQYF
once	.	TRBV13	TRBJ1-3	TGTGCCAGCAGCTTACAGGGTAGGAGCGGAAACACCATATATTTT	CASSLQGRSGNTIYF
.	TRBD1	TRBV6-1	TRBJ1-5	TGTGCCAGCAGTGAGACAGGGGGGGGCCAGCCCCAGCATTTT	CASSETGGGQPQHF
.	.	TRBV6-5	TRBJ1-5	TGTGCCAGCAGTACCGGGATCATACAGCCCCAGCATTTT	CASSTGIIQPQHF
.	.	TRBV6-6	TRBJ2-5	TGTGCCAGCAGTTACTCCGGGGAGACCCAGTACTTC	CASSYSGETQYF
few	TRBD1	TRBV13	TRBJ1-1	TGTGCCAGCAGCTTTCCCGGGACAGGGATTGAAGCTTTCTTT	CASSFPGTGIEAFF
.	.	TRBV7-2	TRBJ1-5	TGTGCCAGCAGCCTAAAGGGACAACCTAGCAATCAGCCCCAGCATTTT	CASSLKGQPSNQPQHF
.	TRBD2	TRBV5-6	TRBJ2-7	TGTGCCAGCAGCTTGGCCGGGACTAGCAACTCCTACGAGCAGTACTTC	CASSLAGTSNSYEQYF
once	TRBD2	TRBV28	TRBJ2-3	TGTGCCAGCAGTTTATTGGGGACTAGCGGGGGGTCTAGCACAGATACGCAGTATTTT	CASSLLGTSGGSSTDTQYF
.	TRBD2	TRBV6-1	TRBJ2-2	TGTGCCAGCAGTGAACTTGGGACTAGCGGGACTGGGGAGCTGTTTTTT	CASSELGTSGTGELFF
.	.	TRBV11-2	TRBJ1-5	TGTGCCAGCAGCTTAGCCCCTTATCAGCCCCAGCATTTT	CASSLAPYQPQHF
few	TRBD2	TRBV7-9	TRBJ2-2	TGTGCCAGCAGCCCCCGGACTAGCGGGAACACCGGGGAGCTGTTTTTT	CASSPRTSGNTGELFF
.	.	TRBV5-1	TRBJ1-2	TGCGCCAGCAGAGGAGTGGACAATGGGGGCTACACCTTC	CASRGVDNGGYTF
.	TRBD2	TRBV5-3	TRBJ2-7	TGTGCCAGAAGCTTGGGACTAGCCGACTACGAGCAGTACTTC	CARSLGLADYEQYF
few	.	TRBV7-9	TRBJ1-5	TGTTCCAGCAGCTTAGATGGGCAGTACCAGCATTTT	CSSSLDGQYQHF
few	TRBD2	TRBV28	TRBJ2-7	TGTGCCAGCAGTTCGGGACTAGACGAGCAGTACTTC	CASSSGLDEQYF
.	TRBD1	TRBV13	TRBJ2-3	TGTGCCAGCAGCTTCCGGGACAGGGTTTCACACAAGGGCCCCACAGATACGCAGTATTTT	CASSFRDRVSHKGPTDTQYF
.	.	TRBV2	TRBJ2-3	TGTGCCAGCAGTGTCGTAGAGGAAGATACGCAGTATTTT	CASSVVEEDTQYF
.	TRBD1	TRBV6-1	TRBJ2-1	TGTGCCAGCAGTGCCCGGGACAGGGGGCTCTTC	CASSARDRGLF
once	TRBD1	TRBV6-5	TRBJ2-7	TGTGCCAGCAGCGGAAACAGGGGCCATACCTACGAGCAGTACTTC	CASSGNRGHTYEQYF
once	.	TRBV5-4	TRBJ2-2	TGTGCCAGCAGCTTGTCGCGTACCGGGGAGCTGTTTTTT	CASSLSRTGELFF
.	.	TRBV25-1	TRBJ2-3	TGTGCCAGCAGCGCAGTCACAGATACGCAGTATTTT	CASSAVTDTQYF
.	TRBD2	TRBV5-1	TRBJ2-5	TGCGCCAGCAGCTTGTTCTCCAGCGGGGGGGCCGGGGAGACCCAGTACTTC	CASSLFSSGGAGETQYF
.	TRBD1	TRBV20-1	TRBJ1-3	TGCAGTGCTACTGCAGGGGGCACATATTTT	CSATAGGTYF
.	.	TRBV28	TRBJ1-2	TGTGCCAGCAGGGGCAATATCTGGGACTATGGCTACACCTTC	CASRGNIWDYGYTF
.	TRBD2	TRBV30	TRBJ2-3	TGTGCCTGGAGTGTAGTGGCGGGAGGGCCCGGAGATACGCAGTATTTT	CAWSVVAGGPGDTQYF
once	.	TRBV5-1	TRBJ1-1	TGCGCCAGCAGCTTGATCGGGGGGAGCACTGAAGCTTTCTTT	CASSLIGGSTEAFF
.	TRBD1	TRBV7-2	TRBJ2-3	TGTGCCAGCAGCGGACGACAGGGGGGGTCCACAGATACGCAGTATTTT	CASSGRQGGSTDTQYF
.	.	TRBV18	TRBJ2-7	TGTGCCAGCTCACCACCCGGGACTTTTTCCTACGAGCAGTACTTC	CASSPPGTFSYEQYF
.	.	TRBV9	TRBJ2-3	TGTGCCAGCAGCGTAGGGGGCAGGCAAGATACGCAGTATTTT	CASSVGGRQDTQYF
few	.	TRBV6-1	TRBJ2-7	TGTGCCAGCAGTGAAACAGGGTCGTACCCCTACGAGCAGTACTTC	CASSETGSYPYEQYF
.	TRBD1	TRBV18	TRBJ2-2	TGTGCCAGCTCAATTGGGACAGGGGGCGAAACCGGGGAGCTGTTTTTT	CASSIGTGGETGELFF
.	.	TRBV4-2	TRBJ2-1	TGTGCCAGCAGCCAAGAAGATTCATCCCGGAATGAGCAGTTCTTC	CASSQEDSSRNEQFF
few	.	TRBV29-1	TRBJ1-2	TGCAGCGTTGAAGATCCGACAGCGGGCGGTGGCTACACCTTC	CSVEDPTAGGGYTF